Described below is a single TCR beta chain sequence and its context. Its antigen is not known. TCRdb fed the reads into MiXCR, producing one record per CDR3 protein. The table records about 350,000 distinct CDR3 sequences, nearly 35% of them present only once. These data originate in a study of T cell repertoires in cytomegalovirus infection. Study-wide context: It was the public TCR beta signatures that indicated both CMV infection and matching HLA type. Study-level results: Individuals carrying CMV plus the relevant HLA were identified by cumulative frequency of public TCR beta families.

Germline CDR1 reads MNHNS; CDR2 reads SASEGT. The CDR3 consists of 12 residues. Trimming left V 7 bases short and J 10 bases short, with 15 bases between. The receptor comes from a human donor in good health (CMV status not recorded). Some clones in this sample may be carry-over from other donors' samples. The J gene is TRBJ2-3, the V gene TRBV6-1; D may correspond to TRBD1 or TRBD2 (6 bases each). The specimen was cultured PBMCs, collected from culture after CMV antigen stimulation. For the CDR3, the DNA is TGTGCCAGCACGTGGGGGGCGGTTGCGCAGTATTTT. It specifies CASTWGAVAQYF.